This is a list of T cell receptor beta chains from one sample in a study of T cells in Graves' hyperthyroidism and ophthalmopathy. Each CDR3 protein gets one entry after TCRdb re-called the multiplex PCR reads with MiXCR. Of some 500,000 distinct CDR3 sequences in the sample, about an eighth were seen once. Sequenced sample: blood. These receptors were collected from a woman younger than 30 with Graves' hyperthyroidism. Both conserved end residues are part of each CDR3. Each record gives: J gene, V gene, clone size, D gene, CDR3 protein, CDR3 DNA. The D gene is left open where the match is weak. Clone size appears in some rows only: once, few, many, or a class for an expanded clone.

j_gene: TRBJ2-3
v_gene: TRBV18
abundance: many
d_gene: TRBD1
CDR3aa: CASSRPGQRTDTQYF
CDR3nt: TGTGCCAGCTCCAGGCCGGGACAGCGCACAGATACGCAGTATTTT

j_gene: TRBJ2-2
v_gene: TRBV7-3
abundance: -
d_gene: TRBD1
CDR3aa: CASRLTGGNTGELFF
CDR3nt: TGTGCCAGCAGGCTAACAGGGGGCAACACCGGGGAGCTGTTTTTT

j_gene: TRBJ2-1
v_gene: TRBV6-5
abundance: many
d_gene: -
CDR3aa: CASSYGNDEQFF
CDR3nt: TGTGCCAGCAGTTACGGTAACGATGAGCAGTTCTTC

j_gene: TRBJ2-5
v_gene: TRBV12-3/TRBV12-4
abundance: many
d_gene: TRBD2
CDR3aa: CASRDSGREETQYF
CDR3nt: TGTGCCAGCAGGGATAGCGGGAGAGAAGAGACCCAGTACTTC

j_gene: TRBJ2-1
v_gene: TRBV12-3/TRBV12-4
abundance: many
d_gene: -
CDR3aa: CASRLVVVDEQFF
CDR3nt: TGTGCCAGCAGACTAGTAGTTGTCGATGAGCAGTTCTTC

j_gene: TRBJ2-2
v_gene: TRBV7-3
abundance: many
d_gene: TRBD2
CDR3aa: CATQREALTGELFF
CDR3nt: TGTGCCACCCAGCGGGAAGCTCTCACCGGGGAGCTGTTTTTT

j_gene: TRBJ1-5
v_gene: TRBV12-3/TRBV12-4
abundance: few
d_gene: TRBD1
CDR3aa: CASSWDSNNQPQHF
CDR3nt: TGTGCCAGCAGTTGGGACAGCAACAATCAGCCCCAGCATTTT

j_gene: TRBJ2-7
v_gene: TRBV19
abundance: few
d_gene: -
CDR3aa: CASSIRGHDYEQYF
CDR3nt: TGTGCCAGTAGTATCAGGGGTCACGACTACGAGCAGTACTTC

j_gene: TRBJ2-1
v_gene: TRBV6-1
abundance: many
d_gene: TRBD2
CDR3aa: CASSEDGLAGYYNEQFF
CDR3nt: TGTGCCAGCAGTGAAGACGGTTTAGCGGGATACTACAATGAGCAGTTCTTC

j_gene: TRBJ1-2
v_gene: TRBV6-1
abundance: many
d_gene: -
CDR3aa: CASSYWDGHTF
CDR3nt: TGTGCCAGCAGCTACTGGGATGGTCACACCTTC

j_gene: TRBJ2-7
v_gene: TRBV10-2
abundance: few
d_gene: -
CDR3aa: CASSPDGSWQYF
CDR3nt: TGCGCCAGCAGCCCGGACGGTTCATGGCAGTACTTC

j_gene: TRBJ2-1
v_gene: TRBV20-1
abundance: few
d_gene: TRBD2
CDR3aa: CSARRAGGGLVDEQFF
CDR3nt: TGCAGTGCTAGAAGAGCGGGAGGGGGTTTGGTAGATGAGCAGTTCTTC

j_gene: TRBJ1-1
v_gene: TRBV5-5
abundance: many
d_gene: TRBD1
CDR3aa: CASSRYTTGAEAFF
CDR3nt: TGTGCCAGCAGCCGATACACAACAGGGGCTGAAGCTTTCTTT

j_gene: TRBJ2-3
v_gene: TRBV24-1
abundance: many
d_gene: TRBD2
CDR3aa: CATSAVTSGPLDTQYF
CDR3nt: TGTGCCACCAGTGCTGTAACTAGCGGTCCACTGGATACGCAGTATTTT

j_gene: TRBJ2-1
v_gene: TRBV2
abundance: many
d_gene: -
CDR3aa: CASMGPRFNEQFF
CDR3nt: TGTGCCAGCATGGGGCCGAGATTCAATGAGCAGTTCTTC

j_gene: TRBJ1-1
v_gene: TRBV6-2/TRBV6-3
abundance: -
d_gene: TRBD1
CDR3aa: CASIPGGRLNTEAFF
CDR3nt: TGTGCCAGCATCCCAGGGGGCCGCCTGAACACTGAAGCTTTCTTT

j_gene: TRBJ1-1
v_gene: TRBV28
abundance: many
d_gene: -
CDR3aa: CASSLYRLNTEAFF
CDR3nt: TGTGCCAGCAGTTTATACAGGTTGAACACTGAAGCTTTCTTT

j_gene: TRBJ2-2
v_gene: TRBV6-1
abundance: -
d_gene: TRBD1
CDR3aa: CASRYRGLNTGELFF
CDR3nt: TGTGCCAGCAGGTACAGGGGGCTGAACACCGGGGAGCTGTTTTTT

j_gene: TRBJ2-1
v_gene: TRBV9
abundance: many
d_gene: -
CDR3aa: CASSVVAGSYNEQFF
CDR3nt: TGTGCCAGCAGCGTAGTTGCGGGCTCCTACAATGAGCAGTTCTTC

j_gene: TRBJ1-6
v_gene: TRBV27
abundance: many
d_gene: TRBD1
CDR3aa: CASRLYYRDRGSPLHF
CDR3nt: TGTGCCAGCAGATTATACTACCGGGACAGGGGTTCACCCCTCCACTTT

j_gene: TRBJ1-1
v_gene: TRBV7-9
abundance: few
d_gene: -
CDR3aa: CASSLAAGRRNTEAFF
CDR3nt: TGTGCCAGCAGCTTAGCGGCCGGACGTAGGAACACTGAAGCTTTCTTT

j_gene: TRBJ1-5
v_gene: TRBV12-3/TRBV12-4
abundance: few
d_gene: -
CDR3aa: CASSWGPNQPQHF
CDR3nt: TGTGCCAGCAGTTGGGGCCCCAATCAGCCCCAGCATTTT

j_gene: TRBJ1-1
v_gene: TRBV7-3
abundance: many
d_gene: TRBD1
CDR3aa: CASSSKTGDNTEAFF
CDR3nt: TGTGCCAGCAGCTCCAAGACAGGGGATAACACTGAAGCTTTCTTT

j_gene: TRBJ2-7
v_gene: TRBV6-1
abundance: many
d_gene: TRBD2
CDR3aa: CASRPGTTSGGEQYF
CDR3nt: TGTGCCAGCAGACCCGGGACTACGTCGGGCGGCGAGCAGTACTTC

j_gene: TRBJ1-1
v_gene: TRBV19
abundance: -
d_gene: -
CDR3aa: CASSISRGQAFF
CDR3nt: TGTGCCAGTAGTATTTCCCGGGGCCAAGCTTTCTTT

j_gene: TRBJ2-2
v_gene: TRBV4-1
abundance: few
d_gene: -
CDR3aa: CASSQGAELGELFF
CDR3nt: TGCGCCAGCAGCCAAGGTGCCGAGCTCGGGGAGCTGTTTTTT

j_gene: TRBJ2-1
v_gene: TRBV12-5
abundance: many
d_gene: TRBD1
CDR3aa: CASGLILRQGDNEQFF
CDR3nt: TGTGCTAGTGGTTTGATTCTCAGACAGGGTGACAATGAGCAGTTCTTC

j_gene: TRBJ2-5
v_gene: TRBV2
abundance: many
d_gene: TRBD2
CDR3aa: CASSPGLAGTETQYF
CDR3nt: TGTGCCAGCAGTCCGGGACTAGCGGGAACTGAGACCCAGTACTTC

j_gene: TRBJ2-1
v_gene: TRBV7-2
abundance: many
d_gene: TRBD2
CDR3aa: CASSLRTSAPTYNEQFF
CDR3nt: TGTGCCAGCAGCTTACGGACTAGCGCCCCGACCTACAATGAGCAGTTCTTC

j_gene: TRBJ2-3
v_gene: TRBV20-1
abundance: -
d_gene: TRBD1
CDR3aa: CSARGGQLDTQYF
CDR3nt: TGCAGTGCTAGAGGGGGACAGCTAGATACGCAGTATTTT

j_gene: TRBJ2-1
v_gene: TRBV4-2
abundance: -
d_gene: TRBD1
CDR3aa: CASSVPGQGADEQFF
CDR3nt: TGTGCCAGCAGCGTACCGGGACAGGGGGCAGATGAGCAGTTCTTC

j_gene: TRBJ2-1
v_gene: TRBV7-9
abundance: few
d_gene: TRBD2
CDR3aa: CASSLPGGGSGEQFF
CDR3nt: TGTGCCAGCAGCCTACCGGGTGGCGGGAGTGGTGAGCAGTTCTTC

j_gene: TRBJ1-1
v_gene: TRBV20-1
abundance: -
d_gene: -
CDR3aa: CTSSRDSEAFF
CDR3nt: TGCACGTCGTCGAGGGACTCTGAAGCTTTCTTT

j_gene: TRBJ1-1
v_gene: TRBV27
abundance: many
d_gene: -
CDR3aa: CASRHGTSTEAFF
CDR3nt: TGTGCCAGCAGGCACGGAACAAGCACTGAAGCTTTCTTT

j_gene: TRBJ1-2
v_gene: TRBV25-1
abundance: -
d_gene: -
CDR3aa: CASSGGNTLYGYTF
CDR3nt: TGTGCCAGCAGTGGAGGCAACACCCTCTATGGCTACACCTTC

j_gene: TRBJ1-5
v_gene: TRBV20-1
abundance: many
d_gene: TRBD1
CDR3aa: CSAREGTGRGQPQHF
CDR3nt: TGCAGTGCTAGAGAGGGGACAGGGAGGGGTCAGCCCCAGCATTTT

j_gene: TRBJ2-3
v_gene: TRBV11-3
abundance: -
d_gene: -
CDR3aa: CASSSEPRDGLSTDTQYF
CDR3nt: TGTGCCAGCAGCTCAGAGCCCCGCGACGGACTAAGCACAGATACGCAGTATTTT

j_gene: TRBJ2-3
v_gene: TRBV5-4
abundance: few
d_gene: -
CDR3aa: CASSLLQGETDTQYF
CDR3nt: TGTGCCAGCAGCTTGCTACAGGGTGAGACAGATACGCAGTATTTT

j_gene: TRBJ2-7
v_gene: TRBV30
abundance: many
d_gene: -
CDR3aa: CAWSVRAYEQYF
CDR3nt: TGTGCCTGGAGTGTACGGGCCTACGAGCAGTACTTC

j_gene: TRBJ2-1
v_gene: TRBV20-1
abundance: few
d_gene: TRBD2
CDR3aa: CSAHGLAGAPPYNEQFF
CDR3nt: TGCAGTGCCCACGGACTAGCGGGAGCCCCTCCATACAATGAGCAGTTCTTC

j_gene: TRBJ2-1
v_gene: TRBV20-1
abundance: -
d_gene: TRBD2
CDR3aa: CSATLGLAGGSHNEQFF
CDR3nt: TGCAGTGCTACCCTAGGACTAGCGGGAGGCAGCCACAATGAGCAGTTCTTC